This T cell receptor beta chain was found in a study of cytomegalovirus exposure and HLA in healthy donors. Findings and limits, study-wide: Fewer N-insertions (relative to the 666-donor mean) were reportedly seen in an Asian-associated ancestry cluster in a later analysis.

The PCR was carried out with 60 Vbeta primers and 13 Jbeta primers. Sequencing used immunoSEQ multiplex PCR; TCRdb keeps in-frame clones, though not all of them. This sample has about 89,000 clones, with 85% found just once. J lost 4 bases, V lost 3 bases, and 9 bases had no gene match. The germline CDR1 and CDR2 sequences are KGHSH and LQKENI. The CDR3 spans 16 residues. A note on this clone: Its antigen is currently unknown.

The specimen was PBMCs. This chain joins TRBV18 and TRBJ2-3; 8 bases match TRBD1. This clonotype originated in a man aged 35-49 years in good health and CMV-seropositive. CDR3 DNA: TGTGCCAGCTCACCTTACAGGACAGGGTTGGCAGATACGCAGTATTTT. Protein product: CASSPYRTGLADTQYF.